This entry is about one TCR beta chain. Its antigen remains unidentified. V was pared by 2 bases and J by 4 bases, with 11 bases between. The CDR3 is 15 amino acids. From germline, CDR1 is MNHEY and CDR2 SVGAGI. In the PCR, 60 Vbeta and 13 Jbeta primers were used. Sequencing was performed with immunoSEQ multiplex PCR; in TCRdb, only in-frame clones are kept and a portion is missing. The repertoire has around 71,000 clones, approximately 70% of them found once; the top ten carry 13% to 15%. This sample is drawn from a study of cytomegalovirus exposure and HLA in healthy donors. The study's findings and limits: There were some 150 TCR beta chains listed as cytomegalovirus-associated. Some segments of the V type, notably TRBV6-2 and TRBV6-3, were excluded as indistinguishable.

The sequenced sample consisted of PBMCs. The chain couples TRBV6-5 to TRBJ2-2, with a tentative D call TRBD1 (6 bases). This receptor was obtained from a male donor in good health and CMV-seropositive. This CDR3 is CASSYRTDITGELFF. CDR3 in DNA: TGTGCCAGCAGTTACAGGACAGACATCACCGGGGAGCTGTTTTTT.